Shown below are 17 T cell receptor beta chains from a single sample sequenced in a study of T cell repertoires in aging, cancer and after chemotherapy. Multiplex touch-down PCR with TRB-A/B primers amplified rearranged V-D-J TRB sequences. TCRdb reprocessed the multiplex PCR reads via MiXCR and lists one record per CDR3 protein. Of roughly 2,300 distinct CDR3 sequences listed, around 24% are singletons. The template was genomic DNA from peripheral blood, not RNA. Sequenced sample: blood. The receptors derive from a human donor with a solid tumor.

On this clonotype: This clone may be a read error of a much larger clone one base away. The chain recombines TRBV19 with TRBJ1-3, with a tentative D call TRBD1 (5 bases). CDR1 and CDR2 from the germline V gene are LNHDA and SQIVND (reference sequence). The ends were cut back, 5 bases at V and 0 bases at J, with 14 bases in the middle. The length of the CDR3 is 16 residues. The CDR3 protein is CASSPRDRLSGNTIYF. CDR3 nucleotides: TGTGCCAGTAGTCCCCGGGACCGCCTCTCTGGAAACACCATATATTTT. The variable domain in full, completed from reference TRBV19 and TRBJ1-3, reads DGGITQSPKYLFRKEGQNVTLSCEQNLNHDAMYWYRQDPGQGLRLIYYSQIVNDFQKGDIAEGYSVSREKKESFPLTVTSAQKNPTAFYLCASSPRDRLSGNTIYFGEGSWLTVV.

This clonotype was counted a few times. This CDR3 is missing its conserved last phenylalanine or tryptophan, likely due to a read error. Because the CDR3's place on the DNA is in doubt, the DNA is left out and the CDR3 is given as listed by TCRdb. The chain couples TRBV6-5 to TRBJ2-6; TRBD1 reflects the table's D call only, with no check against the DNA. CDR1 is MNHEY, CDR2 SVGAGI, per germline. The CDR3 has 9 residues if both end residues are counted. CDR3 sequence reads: CASSQPLSG.

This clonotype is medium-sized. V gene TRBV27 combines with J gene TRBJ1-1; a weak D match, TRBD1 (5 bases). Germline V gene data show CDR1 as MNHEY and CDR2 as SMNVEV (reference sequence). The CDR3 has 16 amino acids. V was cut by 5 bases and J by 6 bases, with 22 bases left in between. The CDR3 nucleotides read TGTGCCAGCAGTCCCCTAGCCGGGGCGACCGGGTCTGAAGCTTTCTTT. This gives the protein CASSPLAGATGSEAFF.

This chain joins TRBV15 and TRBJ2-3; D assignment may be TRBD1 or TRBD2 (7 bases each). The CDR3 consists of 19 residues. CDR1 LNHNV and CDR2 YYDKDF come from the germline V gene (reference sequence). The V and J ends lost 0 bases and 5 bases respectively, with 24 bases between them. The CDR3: CATSRDRGRAGSSKDTQYF. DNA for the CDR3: TGTGCCACCAGCAGAGACAGGGGGAGGGCAGGGTCATCGAAAGATACGCAGTATTTT.

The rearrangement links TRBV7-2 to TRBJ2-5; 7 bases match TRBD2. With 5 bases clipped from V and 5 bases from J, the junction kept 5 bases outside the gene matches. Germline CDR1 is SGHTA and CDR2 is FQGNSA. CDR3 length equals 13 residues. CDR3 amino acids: CASSRGVGETQYF. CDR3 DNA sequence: TGTGCCAGCAGCCGGGGGGTAGGGGAGACCCAGTACTTC.

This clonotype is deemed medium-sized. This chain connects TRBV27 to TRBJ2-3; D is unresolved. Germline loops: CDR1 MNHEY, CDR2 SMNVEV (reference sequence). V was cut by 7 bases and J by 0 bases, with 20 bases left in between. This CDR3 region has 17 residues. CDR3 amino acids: CASMAFPQYTSTDTQYF. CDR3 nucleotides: TGTGCCAGCATGGCGTTCCCCCAATATACTAGCACAGATACGCAGTATTTT.

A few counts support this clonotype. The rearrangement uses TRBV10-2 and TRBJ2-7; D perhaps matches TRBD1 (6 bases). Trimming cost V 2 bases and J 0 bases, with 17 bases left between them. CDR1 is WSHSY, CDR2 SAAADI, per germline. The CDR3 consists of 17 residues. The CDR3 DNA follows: TGCGCCAGCAGTGAGGCAGGGGTTGGCAGCAACTCCTACGAGCAGTACTTC. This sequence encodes CASSEAGVGSNSYEQYF.

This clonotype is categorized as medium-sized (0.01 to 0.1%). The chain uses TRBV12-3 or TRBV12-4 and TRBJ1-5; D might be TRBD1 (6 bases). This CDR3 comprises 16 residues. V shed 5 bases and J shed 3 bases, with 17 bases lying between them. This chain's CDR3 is CASSPRGRGDNQPQHF. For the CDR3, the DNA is TGTGCCAGCAGTCCCCGGGGTAGGGGGGACAATCAGCCCCAGCATTTT.

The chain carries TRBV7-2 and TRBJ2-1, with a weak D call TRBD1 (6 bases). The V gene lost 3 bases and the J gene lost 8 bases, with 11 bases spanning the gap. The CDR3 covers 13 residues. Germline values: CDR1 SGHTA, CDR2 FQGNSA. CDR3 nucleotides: TGTGCCAGCAGCTTCCCGAAGGGGGATGAGCAGTTCTTC. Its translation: CASSFPKGDEQFF.

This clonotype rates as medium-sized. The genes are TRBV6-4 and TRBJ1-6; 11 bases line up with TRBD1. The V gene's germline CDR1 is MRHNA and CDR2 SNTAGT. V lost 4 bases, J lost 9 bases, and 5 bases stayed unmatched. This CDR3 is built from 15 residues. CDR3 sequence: CASSASGTGGSPLHF. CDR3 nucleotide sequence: TGTGCCAGCAGTGCATCCGGGACAGGGGGTTCACCCCTCCACTTT.

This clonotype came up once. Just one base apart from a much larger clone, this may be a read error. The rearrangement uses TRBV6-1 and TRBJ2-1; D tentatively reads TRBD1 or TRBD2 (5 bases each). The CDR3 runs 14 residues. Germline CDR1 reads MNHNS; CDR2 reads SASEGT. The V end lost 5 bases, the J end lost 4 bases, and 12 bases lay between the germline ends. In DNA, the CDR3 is TGTGCCAGCAGTTACGGGGCGCGTTACAATGAGCAGTTCTTC. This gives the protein CASSYGARYNEQFF.

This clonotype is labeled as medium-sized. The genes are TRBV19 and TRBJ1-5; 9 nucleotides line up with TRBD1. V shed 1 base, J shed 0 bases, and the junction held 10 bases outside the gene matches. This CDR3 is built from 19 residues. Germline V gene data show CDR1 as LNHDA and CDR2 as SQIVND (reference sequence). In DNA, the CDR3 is TGTGCCAGTAGTATAGGCGGGACAGGGATCCTCTATAGCAATCAGCCCCAGCATTTT. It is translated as CASSIGGTGILYSNQPQHF.

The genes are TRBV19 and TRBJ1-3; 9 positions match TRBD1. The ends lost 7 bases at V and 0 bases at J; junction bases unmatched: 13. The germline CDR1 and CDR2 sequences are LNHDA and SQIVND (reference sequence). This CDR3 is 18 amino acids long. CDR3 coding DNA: TGTGCCAGTATCCCCCCCAGGGACAGGGTCCTCTCTGGAAACACCATATATTTT. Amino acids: CASIPPRDRVLSGNTIYF.

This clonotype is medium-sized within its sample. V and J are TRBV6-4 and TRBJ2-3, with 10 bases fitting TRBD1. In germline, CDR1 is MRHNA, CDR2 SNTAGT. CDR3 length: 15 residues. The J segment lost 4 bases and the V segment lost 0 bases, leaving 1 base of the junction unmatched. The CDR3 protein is CASSDSTGGADTQYF. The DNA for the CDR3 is TGTGCCAGCAGTGACTCGACAGGGGGCGCAGATACGCAGTATTTT.

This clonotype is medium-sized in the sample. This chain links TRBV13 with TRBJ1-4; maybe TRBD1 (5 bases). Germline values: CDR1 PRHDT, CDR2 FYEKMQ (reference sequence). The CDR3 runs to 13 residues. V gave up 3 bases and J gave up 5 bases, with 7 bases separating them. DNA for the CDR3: TGTGCCAGCAGCTTGGGGGGGAATGAAAAACTGTTTTTT. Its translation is CASSLGGNEKLFF.

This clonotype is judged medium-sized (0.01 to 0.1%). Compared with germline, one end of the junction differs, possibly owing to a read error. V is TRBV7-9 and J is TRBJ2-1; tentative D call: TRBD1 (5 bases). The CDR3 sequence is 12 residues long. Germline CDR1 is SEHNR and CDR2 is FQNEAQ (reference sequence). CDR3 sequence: CASSELTAPQVF. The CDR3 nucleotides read TGTGCCAGCAGCGAACTGACAGCTCCCCAGGTCTTC.

The DNA for the CDR3 is TGCAGTGCTAGATGGCAGGTAAATACCTACGAGCAGTACTTC. Translating it yields CSARWQVNTYEQYF. This chain connects TRBV20-1 to TRBJ2-7; no clear D gene. V was clipped by 2 bases and J by 2 bases, with 13 bases between them. From germline, CDR1 is DFQATT and CDR2 SNEGSKA (reference sequence). CDR3 length equals 14 residues.